These T cell receptor beta chains were read from a single sample in a study of CD8+ T cells in alopecia areata. Sequencing was performed with immunoSEQ multiplex PCR; in TCRdb, only in-frame clones are kept and a portion is missing. Of some 150,000 clones listed, under 60% are singletons. This sample comprised CD4+ T cells sorted from blood, obtained at week 0. The source is a human donor with alopecia areata. Each CDR3 is given with its conserved first and last residue. The D gene is left open where the match is weak. A row's size may be missing; if present it is once, few, many or a size class.

d_call j_call clone_size v_call cdr3_aa cdr3_nt
- TRBJ1-1 few TRBV19 CASGWGTEAFF TGTGCCAGCGGGTGGGGCACTGAAGCTTTCTTT
- TRBJ1-2 - TRBV27 CASSFVTSGPYGYTF TGTGCCAGCAGTTTTGTAACATCAGGGCCCTATGGCTACACCTTC
TRBD2 TRBJ2-1 - TRBV30 CAWTGTSGGNPFPDDYNEQFF TGTGCCTGGACAGGGACTAGCGGGGGGAACCCATTCCCAGACGATTACAATGAGCAGTTCTTC
TRBD2 TRBJ2-5 - TRBV7-6 CANDAGTSGKVETQYF TGTGCCAATGACGCCGGGACTAGCGGCAAGGTGGAGACCCAGTACTTC
- TRBJ2-1 few TRBV5-6 CASSLDGSNEQFF TGTGCCAGCAGCTTGGACGGCAGCAATGAGCAGTTCTTC
- TRBJ1-1 - TRBV20-1 CSAIMSDRAFF TGCAGTGCTATCATGAGTGATCGGGCTTTCTTT
TRBD2 TRBJ2-3 - TRBV7-2 CASSTSGVTDTQYF TGTGCCAGCAGTACTAGCGGGGTCACAGATACGCAGTATTTT
- TRBJ2-3 - TRBV29-1 CSGKGMMDTQYF TGCAGCGGCAAGGGGATGATGGATACGCAGTATTTT
TRBD2 TRBJ2-7 - TRBV9 CASSVAGGASYEQYF TGTGCCAGCAGCGTCGCGGGGGGCGCCTCCTACGAGCAGTACTTC
- TRBJ2-3 - TRBV6-5 CASSSGAGGTDTQYF TGTGCCAGCAGCTCGGGGGCGGGGGGCACAGATACGCAGTATTTT
- TRBJ2-5 - TRBV7-9 CASSLDPGAQYF TGTGCCAGCAGCTTAGATCCCGGCGCCCAGTACTTC
- TRBJ2-6 - TRBV7-9 CASSAMWGTVDSGANVLTF TGTGCCAGCAGCGCGATGTGGGGGACCGTAGACTCTGGGGCCAACGTCCTGACTTTC
- TRBJ2-3 - TRBV18 CASSPQGRTDTQYF TGTGCCAGCTCACCACAGGGGAGGACAGATACGCAGTATTTT
- TRBJ1-1 few TRBV29-1 CSMIRELEAFF TGCAGCATGATCCGGGAATTAGAAGCTTTCTTT
- TRBJ1-1 - TRBV4-1 CASSQTGTANTEAFF TGCGCCAGCAGCCAGACCGGGACGGCGAACACTGAAGCTTTCTTT
- TRBJ2-3 - TRBV29-1 CSVAVGADTQYF TGCAGCGTCGCTGTAGGGGCAGATACGCAGTATTTT
- TRBJ2-5 few TRBV7-9 CASSSIWGEAQYF TGTGCCAGCAGCTCGATTTGGGGGGAGGCCCAGTACTTC
- TRBJ2-6 few TRBV30 CAGTGLGANVLTF TGTGCCGGGACGGGCCTTGGGGCCAACGTCCTGACTTTC
- TRBJ1-3 once TRBV27 CASSPDWRVTGNTIYF TGTGCCAGCAGCCCCGACTGGAGAGTTACTGGAAACACCATATATTTT
TRBD2 TRBJ2-1 - TRBV11-2 CASSQLAGAYNEQFF TGTGCCAGCAGCCAACTAGCGGGGGCCTACAATGAGCAGTTCTTC
- TRBJ2-4 - TRBV30 CAWSGTRKAKNIQYF TGTGCCTGGAGTGGGACGAGGAAAGCCAAAAACATTCAGTACTTC
TRBD2 TRBJ2-5 - TRBV6-5 CASSYGGEVETQYF TGTGCCAGCAGTTACGGGGGGGAGGTAGAGACCCAGTACTTC
TRBD1 TRBJ1-6 once TRBV6-5 CASRGDRGNSPLHF TGTGCCAGCAGGGGGGACAGGGGGAATTCACCCCTCCACTTT
- TRBJ1-5 - TRBV9 CASSGDSNQPQHF TGTGCCAGCAGCGGGGATAGCAATCAGCCCCAGCATTTT
TRBD1 TRBJ2-3 - TRBV29-1 CSVLDRVPDTQYF TGCAGCGTTCTCGACAGGGTCCCAGATACGCAGTATTTT
TRBD2 TRBJ2-5 - TRBV7-9 CASSFTGLDQETQYF TGTGCCAGCAGCTTCACGGGACTAGATCAAGAGACCCAGTACTTC
- TRBJ1-2 - TRBV30 CAWSVRSDYGYTF TGTGCCTGGAGTGTACGTTCCGACTATGGCTACACCTTC
TRBD1 TRBJ2-5 few TRBV29-1 CSVAPGQGAGETQYF TGCAGCGTAGCTCCTGGACAGGGGGCGGGGGAGACCCAGTACTTC
TRBD1 TRBJ2-5 - TRBV9 CASSLRQGQETQYF TGTGCCAGCAGCTTGCGACAGGGTCAAGAGACCCAGTACTTC
TRBD1 TRBJ2-7 - TRBV5-6 CASSLVGQGQYF TGTGCCAGCAGCTTGGTAGGACAGGGGCAGTACTTC
- TRBJ1-2 - TRBV30 CAWSVSGPHGYTF TGTGCCTGGAGTGTAAGCGGGCCCCATGGCTACACCTTC
TRBD1 TRBJ1-1 - TRBV4-3 CASSQQGVGTEAFF TGCGCCAGCAGCCAGCAGGGGGTAGGAACTGAAGCTTTCTTT
- TRBJ1-2 - TRBV27 CASGEGTGLNGYTF TGTGCCAGCGGGGAAGGGACGGGCTTAAATGGCTACACCTTC
- TRBJ1-4 - TRBV4-1 CASSQWRREKLFF TGCGCCAGCAGCCAATGGCGAAGGGAAAAACTGTTTTTT
- TRBJ2-6 - TRBV7-2 CASSLESPGANVLTF TGTGCCAGCAGCTTAGAGAGCCCTGGGGCCAACGTCCTGACTTTC
TRBD2 TRBJ2-5 - TRBV5-1 CASSPRVGAGGKETQYF TGCGCCAGCAGCCCGCGCGTAGGAGCGGGGGGTAAAGAGACCCAGTACTTC
TRBD1 TRBJ1-2 - TRBV2 CASSEGTGVWGNTF TGTGCCAGCAGTGAAGGGACAGGGGTCTGGGGGAACACCTTC
TRBD1 TRBJ1-1 - TRBV5-1 CASSSEGTGLNTEAFF TGCGCCAGCAGCTCGGAGGGGACAGGGTTGAACACTGAAGCTTTCTTT
- TRBJ2-6 - TRBV29-1 CSAGSGANVLTF TGCAGCGCCGGATCTGGGGCCAACGTCCTGACTTTC
TRBD1 TRBJ2-1 - TRBV11-2 CAGGTGRVDEQFF TGTGCCGGCGGGACAGGGAGGGTAGATGAGCAGTTCTTC
- TRBJ1-2 - TRBV5-1 CASSLDGPNYGYTF TGCGCCAGCAGCTTGGACGGACCTAACTATGGCTACACCTTC
TRBD1 TRBJ1-2 - TRBV6-1 CASSQIDRVYGYTF TGTGCCAGCAGCCAAATAGACAGGGTCTATGGCTACACCTTC
- TRBJ1-5 - TRBV10-3 CATGVGQPQHF TGTGCCACCGGGGTGGGGCAGCCCCAGCATTTT
TRBD1 TRBJ2-7 - TRBV6-5 CASSSRQGREQYF TGTGCCAGCAGTTCTCGACAGGGGCGCGAGCAGTACTTC